The 31 T cell receptor beta chains reported below all come from one sample, sequenced in a study of control samples from healthy donors and cancer patients. Repertoires were generated with immunoSEQ multiplex PCR, while TCRdb's copy carries only in-frame clones and drops some. Of almost 85,000 clones in the sample, more than 65% were seen once. Sequenced input: PBMCs. The source of these receptors is a man between 60 and 75 years old with head and neck cancer.

This clone was observed once. The CDR3 DNA sequence: TGTGCCAGTGAATCGACGGGAAACACCATATATTTT. This encodes CASESTGNTIYF. The rearrangement links TRBV2 to TRBJ1-3, with no clear D. The CDR3 has 12 residues. V was shortened by 9 bases and J by 4 bases, with 10 bases between the two germline ends. The germline gives CDR1 SNHLY, CDR2 FYNNEI.

This clone showed up just once. V and J are TRBV29-1 and TRBJ2-1; 7 bases map to TRBD2. V lost 8 bases and J lost 7; bases outside the gene matches: 14. Germline CDR1 and CDR2: SQVTM and ANQGSEA. This CDR3 contains 14 residues. The CDR3 sequence is CSSLGGGGSNEQFF. DNA of the CDR3: TGCAGCTCCCTGGGGGGGGGTGGCTCGAATGAGCAGTTCTTC.

This sequence joins TRBV6-6 and TRBJ2-1; 12 bases match TRBD2. Trimming removed 8 bases from V and 8 bases from J; junction bases left unmatched: 10. The germline V gene encodes CDR1 MNHNY and CDR2 SVGAGI (reference sequence). The CDR3 is 15 residues long. The CDR3 sequence: CASRQSASGRDEQFF. The CDR3 nucleotides are TGTGCCAGCCGACAATCAGCTAGCGGGAGGGATGAGCAGTTCTTC.

The chain couples TRBV19 to TRBJ2-7; D is ambiguous. CDR3 length: 14 amino acids. Trimming removed 3 bases at V and 0 bases at J, with 9 bases between. Germline values: CDR1 LNHDA, CDR2 SQIVND (reference sequence). For the CDR3, the DNA is TGTGCCAGTAGTATTCGACACAACTCCTACGAGCAGTACTTC. It codes for CASSIRHNSYEQYF. The full variable domain, with the rest looked up from reference TRBV19 and TRBJ2-7, is DGGITQSPKYLFRKEGQNVTLSCEQNLNHDAMYWYRQDPGQGLRLIYYSQIVNDFQKGDIAEGYSVSREKKESFPLTVTSAQKNPTAFYLCASSIRHNSYEQYFGPGTRLTVT.

J is TRBJ1-1 and V is TRBV19, with a possible D match to TRBD1 (6 bases). The CDR3 is made up of 11 amino acids. The germline gives CDR1 LNHDA, CDR2 SQIVND (reference sequence). The V end lost 7 bases, the J end lost 10 bases, and 13 bases lay between the germline ends. Here the CDR3 reads CASKGEMAAFF. In DNA form, the CDR3 reads TGTGCCAGTAAGGGGGAGATGGCAGCTTTCTTT.

The chain has TRBV21-1 and TRBJ2-7; whether TRBD1, the table's D call, matches the DNA was not checked. TRBV21-1 is marked as a pseudogene. The CDR3 is 14 amino acids. CDR3 amino acids: CASSKDRSSYEQYF. The CDR3 region has the DNA TGTGCCAGCAGCAAAGACAGGAGCTCCTACGAGCAGTACTTC.

This clone was observed a few times. This chain joins TRBV10-3 and TRBJ1-5; D might be TRBD1 (5 bases). Trimming left V 4 bases short and J 5 bases short, with 9 bases between. The germline V gene encodes CDR1 ENHRY and CDR2 SYGVKD. This CDR3 has 13 amino acids. The CDR3 sequence is CAISGGGDQPQHF. CDR3 in DNA: TGTGCCATCAGTGGCGGGGGTGATCAGCCCCAGCATTTT.

The table lists this clone with a few counts. The chain uses TRBV28 and TRBJ1-2, with TRBD1 as a possible D gene (6 bases). Trimming took 6 bases from V and 8 from J, leaving 16 bases between them. The V gene's germline CDR1 is MDHEN and CDR2 SYDVKM. This CDR3 has 13 residues. CDR3 sequence (DNA): TGTGCCAGCAGGGGGGGCAGGGTAAAGGGCTACACCTTC. Translating gives CASRGGRVKGYTF.

In its sample, this clone was seen a few times. The chain has TRBV7-9 and TRBJ2-3; D is unresolved. The CDR3 extends over 14 amino acids. Germline CDR1 reads SEHNR; CDR2 reads FQNEAQ (reference sequence). V lost 3 bases and J lost 1, with 8 bases in between. CDR3: CASSFPAGTDTQYF. In nucleotides, the CDR3 is TGTGCCAGCAGCTTTCCGGCGGGCACAGATACGCAGTATTTT.

V gene TRBV7-6 combines with J gene TRBJ2-7; TRBD1 aligns across 7 bases. Per the germline V gene, CDR1 is SGHVS and CDR2 is FNYEAQ. The CDR3 covers 16 residues. V gave up 5 bases and J gave up 3 bases; unmatched junction bases: 13. CDR3 sequence: CASSAGPRQGIYEQYF. CDR3 in DNA: TGTGCCAGCAGCGCGGGCCCTCGACAGGGCATCTACGAGCAGTACTTC.

In its sample, this clone was seen a few times. This rearrangement joins TRBV12-3 or TRBV12-4 to TRBJ2-7, with D hard to call. V was cut by 6 bases and J by 0 bases, with 9 bases left in between. This CDR3 spans 13 amino acids. The CDR3 here is CASRVAASYEQYF. The CDR3 nucleotides are TGTGCCAGCAGGGTGGCGGCCTCCTACGAGCAGTACTTC.

The rearrangement joins TRBV18 to TRBJ2-7; 8 bases line up with TRBD1. This CDR3 comprises 14 residues. The junction had 10 bases not matched to a gene; V was cut back by 6 bases and J by 6 bases. Germline V gives CDR1 KGHSH, CDR2 LQKENI. Written as DNA, the CDR3 is TGTGCCAGCTCCCTCCCTGCGGGGACAGGCGAGCAGTACTTC. It yields the protein CASSLPAGTGEQYF.

This rearrangement joins TRBV11-2 to TRBJ2-2; D unclear. Germline V gives CDR1 SGHAT, CDR2 FQNNGV. The CDR3 consists of 15 residues. With 3 bases removed from V and 6 bases from J, the gap between germline ends came to 14 bases. The DNA for the CDR3 is TGTGCCAGCAGCTTTACTCTCGAATCATCCGGGGAGCTGTTTTTT. Residues: CASSFTLESSGELFF.

This clone was seen more than once but under ten times. The chain recombines TRBV5-1 with TRBJ2-2, with D possibly matching TRBD2 (5 bases). CDR3 length equals 13 residues. Looked up from germline, CDR1 is SGHRS and CDR2 is YFSETQ. Trimming shortened V by 4 bases and J by 6 bases, and 10 bases separated the two germline ends. In DNA form, the CDR3 reads TGCGCCAGCAGCCCGGGGTGGTCCGGGGAGCTGTTTTTT. Translation: CASSPGWSGELFF.

J is TRBJ2-7 and V is TRBV6-1, with 11 bases lining up with TRBD2. The trim removed 4 bases at V and 1 base at J, leaving 9 bases unmatched. This CDR3 is built from 17 residues. Germline values: CDR1 MNHNS, CDR2 SASEGT. CDR3: CASSGHFSGRASYEQYF. CDR3 DNA sequence: TGTGCCAGCAGTGGTCACTTTAGCGGGAGGGCTTCCTACGAGCAGTACTTC.

The rearrangement links TRBV7-6 to TRBJ2-5, with 9 bases matching TRBD2. V lost 5 bases and J lost 1; bases outside the gene matches: 5. This CDR3 spans 15 amino acids. Germline V gene sequence: CDR1 SGHVS, CDR2 FNYEAQ. This CDR3 reads CASSPMTSGQETQYF. CDR3 nucleotide sequence: TGTGCCAGCAGCCCGATGACTAGCGGCCAAGAGACCCAGTACTTC. The full variable domain, in which reference TRBV7-6 and TRBJ2-5 provide the parts outside the CDR3, is GAGVSQSPRYKVTKRGQDVALRCDPISGHVSLYWYRQALGQGPEFLTYFNYEAQQDKSGLPNDRFSAERPEGSISTLTIQRTEQRDSAMYRCASSPMTSGQETQYFGPGTRLLVL.

The rearrangement uses TRBV28 and TRBJ2-7; TRBD2 matches 9 bases. The V and J ends lost 6 bases and 3 bases, in that order; junction bases with no gene match: 6. Germline V lookup: CDR1 MDHEN, CDR2 SYDVKM. The CDR3 is made up of 14 amino acids. As DNA, the CDR3 is TGTGCCAGCAGGCTAGCGGGAACTTACTACGAGCAGTACTTC. Protein product: CASRLAGTYYEQYF.

This chain joins TRBV6-4 and TRBJ2-5; possible D gene TRBD2, 6 bases. Trimming left V 6 bases short and J 5 bases short, with 16 bases between. Germline V lookup: CDR1 MRHNA, CDR2 SNTAGT. The CDR3 totals 14 residues. The CDR3 here is CASRANGGDETQYF. Here the CDR3 DNA reads TGTGCCAGCAGGGCCAACGGGGGTGATGAGACCCAGTACTTC.

The chain combines TRBV2 with TRBJ1-4; 9 bases line up with TRBD1. Trimming at V came to 4 bases and at J to 6 bases, leaving 15 bases not matched to a gene. The CDR3 length is 18 residues. Germline CDR1 is SNHLY and CDR2 is FYNNEI. DNA for the CDR3: TGTGCCAGCAGTGTGCCCCCGGGGACAGGGAAGTACGATGAAAAACTGTTTTTT. Protein product: CASSVPPGTGKYDEKLFF.

The chain couples TRBV14 to TRBJ2-6; maybe TRBD1 (6 bases). This CDR3 has 16 residues. Deletions cut 6 bases from V and 0 bases from J, with 12 bases between. The germline gives CDR1 SGHDN, CDR2 FVKESK. The CDR3 sequence: CASRQGAHSGANVLTF. The CDR3 DNA follows: TGTGCCAGCAGACAGGGAGCCCACTCTGGGGCCAACGTCCTGACTTTC.

CDR3 DNA sequence: TGTGCCAGCAGCTTCCCGGGACTAGCCCCGAATGAGCAGTTCTTC. The encoded protein is CASSFPGLAPNEQFF. V and J are TRBV7-9 and TRBJ2-1; TRBD2 agrees at 9 bases. CDR3 size: 15 residues. Germline CDR1 reads SEHNR; CDR2 reads FQNEAQ (reference sequence). The ends lost 3 bases at V and 7 bases at J; junction bases unmatched: 7.

This clone has only one observation. The gene calls are TRBV4-1 and TRBJ2-6; tentative D call: TRBD2 (5 bases). The CDR3 is 17 residues long. Germline CDR1 and CDR2: MGHRA and YSYEKL. The CDR3 nucleotides read TGCCCCCGCAGCCGCCGACTAATCCCCTCTGGGGCCAACGTCCTGACTTTC. Translated: CPRSRRLIPSGANVLTF.

The sample holds a few counts of this clone. The V gene is TRBV5-1, the J gene TRBJ2-7, with TRBD1 matching 7 bases. The CDR3 sequence is 14 residues long. Germline V gives CDR1 SGHRS, CDR2 YFSETQ. J was trimmed by 1 base and V by 5 bases; bases with no gene match: 6. The CDR3 nucleotides are TGCGCCAGCAGATTAAGACAGGGTTCCTACGAGCAGTACTTC. This codes for CASRLRQGSYEQYF. Using reference TRBV5-1 and TRBJ2-7 for the parts outside the CDR3, the full variable domain is KAGVTQTPRYLIKTRGQQVTLSCSPISGHRSVSWYQQTPGQGLQFLFEYFSETQRNKGNFPGRFSGRQFSNSRSEMNVSTLELGDSALYLCASRLRQGSYEQYFGPGTRLTVT.

The rearrangement joins TRBV11-1 to TRBJ1-4; 8 positions match TRBD1. CDR1 and CDR2 (germline): SGHAT, FQDESV (reference sequence). J lost 4 bases, V lost 5 bases, and 6 bases had no gene match. The CDR3 spans 15 residues. This CDR3 is CASSAGQGVNEKLFF. The CDR3 DNA reads as TGTGCCAGCAGCGCCGGACAGGGTGTTAATGAAAAACTGTTTTTT.

This clone was observed once. This sequence joins TRBV11-3 and TRBJ2-6; a possible D gene is TRBD1 (6 bases). The germline V and J ends were trimmed by 5 bases and 4 bases, with 12 bases remaining between them. Germline V gene lookup returns CDR1 SGHNT and CDR2 YENEEA. CDR3 size: 15 residues. The CDR3 loop is CASSEDSFGANVLTF. Written as DNA, the CDR3 is TGTGCCAGCAGCGAGGACAGTTTCGGGGCCAACGTCCTGACTTTC.

This clone was picked up a small number of times. This chain connects TRBV18 to TRBJ2-2; 7 nucleotides match TRBD1. Looked up from germline, CDR1 is KGHSH and CDR2 is LQKENI. This CDR3 contains 15 residues. With V trimmed by 3 bases and J by 1 base, 2 bases remained unmatched. The CDR3 sequence: CASSPWDRNTGELFF. CDR3 bases: TGTGCCAGCTCACCTTGGGACAGGAACACCGGGGAGCTGTTTTTT.

The J gene is TRBJ1-2, the V gene TRBV28; D is ambiguous. Germline values: CDR1 MDHEN, CDR2 SYDVKM. The CDR3 is 13 amino acids. V lost 1 base, J lost 4 bases, and 7 bases lay in between. CDR3 region: CASSLLGIYGYTF. As DNA, the CDR3 is TGTGCCAGCAGTTTATTAGGGATCTATGGCTACACCTTC.

This clone was seen once. The chain recombines TRBV29-1 with TRBJ1-1, with 7 bases lining up with TRBD1. The CDR3 runs 12 residues. Germline CDR1 and CDR2: SQVTM and ANQGSEA. The J segment lost 1 base and the V segment lost 7 bases, leaving 3 bases of the junction unmatched. CDR3 in amino acids: CSARTGNTEAFF. The CDR3 DNA follows: TGCAGCGCGCGGACAGGGAACACTGAAGCTTTCTTT.

The chain uses TRBV19 and TRBJ1-5; D may be TRBD1 (6 bases). The V gene lost 5 bases and the J gene lost 1 base, with 18 bases spanning the gap. The CDR3 is 17 residues long. Germline lookup yields CDR1 LNHDA and CDR2 SQIVND (reference sequence). CDR3 in amino acids: CASSSPRGVWSNQPQHF. The DNA for the CDR3 is TGTGCCAGTAGTTCCCCAAGGGGGGTCTGGAGCAATCAGCCCCAGCATTTT.

The chain carries TRBV5-1 and TRBJ1-4; D is perhaps TRBD1 (5 bases). The V and J ends lost 4 bases and 8 bases respectively, with 15 bases between them. Germline lookup yields CDR1 SGHRS and CDR2 YFSETQ. The CDR3 sequence is 14 residues long. Here the CDR3 reads CASSAGRSWEKLFF. CDR3 DNA: TGCGCCAGCAGCGCAGGGAGGTCCTGGGAAAAACTGTTTTTT.

The chain joins TRBV5-8 to TRBJ1-6; no clear D. V was pared by 0 bases and J by 12 bases, with 7 bases between. CDR3 length: 12 residues. Germline V gives CDR1 SGHTS, CDR2 YDEGEE. CDR3 sequence: CASSLDWEPLHF. CDR3 coding DNA: TGTGCCAGCAGCTTGGATTGGGAACCCCTCCACTTT.